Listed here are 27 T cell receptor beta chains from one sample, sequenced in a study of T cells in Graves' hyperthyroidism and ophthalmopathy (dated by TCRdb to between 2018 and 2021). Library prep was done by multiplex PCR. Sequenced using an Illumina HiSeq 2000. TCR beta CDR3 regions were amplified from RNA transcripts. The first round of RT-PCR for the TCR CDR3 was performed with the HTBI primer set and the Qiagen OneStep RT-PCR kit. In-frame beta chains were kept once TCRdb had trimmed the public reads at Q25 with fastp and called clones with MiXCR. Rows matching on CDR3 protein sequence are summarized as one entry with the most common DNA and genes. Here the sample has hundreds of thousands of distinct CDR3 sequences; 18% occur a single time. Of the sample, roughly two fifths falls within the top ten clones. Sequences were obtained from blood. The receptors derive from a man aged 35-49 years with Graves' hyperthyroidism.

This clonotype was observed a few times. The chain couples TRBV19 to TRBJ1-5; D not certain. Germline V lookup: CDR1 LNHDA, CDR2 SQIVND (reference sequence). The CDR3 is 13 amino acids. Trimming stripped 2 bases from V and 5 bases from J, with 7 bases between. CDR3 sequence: CASSISGHQPQHF. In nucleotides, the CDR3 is TGTGCCAGTAGTATATCGGGCCATCAGCCCCAGCATTTT.

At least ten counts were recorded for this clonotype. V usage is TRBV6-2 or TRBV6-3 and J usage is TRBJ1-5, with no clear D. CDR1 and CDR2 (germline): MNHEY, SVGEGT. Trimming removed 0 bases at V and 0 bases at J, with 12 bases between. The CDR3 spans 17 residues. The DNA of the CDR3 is TGTGCCAGCAGTTACTCGTCGGAAGATTATAGCAATCAGCCCCAGCATTTT. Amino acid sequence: CASSYSSEDYSNQPQHF.

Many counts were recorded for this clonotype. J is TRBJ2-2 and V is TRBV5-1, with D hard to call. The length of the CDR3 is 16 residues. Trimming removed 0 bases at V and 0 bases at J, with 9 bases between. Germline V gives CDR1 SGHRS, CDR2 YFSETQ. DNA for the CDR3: TGCGCCAGCAGCTTGGAACCCTTACCGAACACCGGGGAGCTGTTTTTT. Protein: CASSLEPLPNTGELFF. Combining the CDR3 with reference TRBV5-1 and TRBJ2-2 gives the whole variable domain KAGVTQTPRYLIKTRGQQVTLSCSPISGHRSVSWYQQTPGQGLQFLFEYFSETQRNKGNFPGRFSGRQFSNSRSEMNVSTLELGDSALYLCASSLEPLPNTGELFFGEGSRLTVL.

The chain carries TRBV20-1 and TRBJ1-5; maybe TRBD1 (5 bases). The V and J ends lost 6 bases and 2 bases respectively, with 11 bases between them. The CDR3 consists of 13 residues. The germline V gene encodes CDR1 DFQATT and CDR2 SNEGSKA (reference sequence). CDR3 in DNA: TGCAGTGCCTCCAGGGATGGCAATCAGCCCCAGCATTTT. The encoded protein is CSASRDGNQPQHF.

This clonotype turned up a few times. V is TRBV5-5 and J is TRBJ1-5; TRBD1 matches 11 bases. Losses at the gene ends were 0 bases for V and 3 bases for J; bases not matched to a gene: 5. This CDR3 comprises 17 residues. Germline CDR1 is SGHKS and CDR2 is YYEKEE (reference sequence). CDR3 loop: CASSLGPGQGVNQPQHF. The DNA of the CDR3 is TGTGCCAGCAGCTTGGGACCGGGACAGGGGGTCAATCAGCCCCAGCATTTT.

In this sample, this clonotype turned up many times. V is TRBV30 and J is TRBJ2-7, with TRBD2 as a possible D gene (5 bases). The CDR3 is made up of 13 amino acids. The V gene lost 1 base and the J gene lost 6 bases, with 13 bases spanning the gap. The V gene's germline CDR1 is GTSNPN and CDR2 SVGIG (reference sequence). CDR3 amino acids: CAWSAGLEGEQYF. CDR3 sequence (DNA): TGTGCCTGGAGTGCGGGGTTAGAAGGCGAGCAGTACTTC.

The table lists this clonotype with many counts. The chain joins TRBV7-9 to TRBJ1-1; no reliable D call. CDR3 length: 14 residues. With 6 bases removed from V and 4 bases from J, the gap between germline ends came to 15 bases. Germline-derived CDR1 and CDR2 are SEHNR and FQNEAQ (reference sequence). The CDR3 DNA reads TGTGCCAGCAGTCAAGCGGCGGGAGGCACTGAAGCTTTCTTT. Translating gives CASSQAAGGTEAFF.

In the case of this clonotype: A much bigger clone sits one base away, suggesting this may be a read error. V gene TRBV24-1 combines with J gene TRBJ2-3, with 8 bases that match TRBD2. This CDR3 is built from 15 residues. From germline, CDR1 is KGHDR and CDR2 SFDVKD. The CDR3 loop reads CATSEPGLGADTRYF. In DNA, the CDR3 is TGTGCCACCAGTGAGCCGGGACTAGGCGCAGATACGCGGTATTTT.

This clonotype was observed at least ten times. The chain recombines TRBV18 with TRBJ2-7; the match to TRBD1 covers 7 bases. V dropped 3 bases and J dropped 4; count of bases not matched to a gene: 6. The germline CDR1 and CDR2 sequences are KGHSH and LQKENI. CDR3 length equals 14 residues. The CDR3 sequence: CASSPRTGNYEQYF. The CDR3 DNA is TGTGCCAGCTCACCGAGGACAGGAAATTACGAGCAGTACTTC. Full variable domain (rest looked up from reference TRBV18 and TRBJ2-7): NAGVMQNPRHLVRRRGQEARLRCSPMKGHSHVYWYRQLPEEGLKFMVYLQKENIIDESGMPKERFSAEFPKEGPSILRIQQVVRGDSAAYFCASSPRTGNYEQYFGPGTRLTVT.

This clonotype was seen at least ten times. The CDR3 loop is CASMALLKGNQPQHF. CDR3 DNA sequence: TGTGCCAGTATGGCTCTCTTGAAGGGGAATCAGCCCCAGCATTTT. The chain uses TRBV19 and TRBJ1-5; weak D call: TRBD1 (5 bases). CDR1 and CDR2 (germline): LNHDA, SQIVND (reference sequence). V was clipped by 7 bases and J by 4 bases, with 17 bases between them. The CDR3 has 15 residues.

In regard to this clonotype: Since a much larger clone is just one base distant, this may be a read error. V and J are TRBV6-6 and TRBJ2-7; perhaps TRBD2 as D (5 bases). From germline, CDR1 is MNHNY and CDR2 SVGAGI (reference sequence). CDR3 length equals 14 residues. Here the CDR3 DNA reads TGTGCCAGCAATTACTCGGCGGGTAACTACGAGCAGTACTTC. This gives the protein CASNYSAGNYEQYF.

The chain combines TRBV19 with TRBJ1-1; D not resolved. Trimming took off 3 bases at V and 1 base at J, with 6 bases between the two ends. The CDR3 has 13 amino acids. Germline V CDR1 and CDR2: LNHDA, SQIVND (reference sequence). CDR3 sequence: CASSILQNTEAFF. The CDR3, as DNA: TGTGCCAGTAGTATCTTGCAGAACACTGAAGCTTTCTTT.

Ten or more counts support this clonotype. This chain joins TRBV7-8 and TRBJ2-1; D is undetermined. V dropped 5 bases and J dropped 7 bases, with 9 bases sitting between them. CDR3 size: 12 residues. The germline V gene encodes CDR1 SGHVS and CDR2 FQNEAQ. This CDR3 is CASSNVGNEQFF. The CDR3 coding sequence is TGTGCCAGCAGCAATGTAGGGAATGAGCAGTTCTTC.

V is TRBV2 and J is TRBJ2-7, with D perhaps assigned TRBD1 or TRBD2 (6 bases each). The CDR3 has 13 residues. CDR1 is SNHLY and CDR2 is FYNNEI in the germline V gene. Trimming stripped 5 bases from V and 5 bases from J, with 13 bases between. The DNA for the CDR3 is TGTGCCAGCAGTTGGAGGGGGGCCCACGAGCAGTACTTC. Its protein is CASSWRGAHEQYF.

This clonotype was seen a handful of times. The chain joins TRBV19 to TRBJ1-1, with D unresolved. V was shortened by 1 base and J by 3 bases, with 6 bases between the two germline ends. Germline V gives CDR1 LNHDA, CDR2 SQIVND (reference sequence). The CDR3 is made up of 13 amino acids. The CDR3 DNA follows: TGTGCCAGTAGTATAGGCAGGTACACTGAAGCTTTCTTT. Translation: CASSIGRYTEAFF. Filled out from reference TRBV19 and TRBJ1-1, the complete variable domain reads DGGITQSPKYLFRKEGQNVTLSCEQNLNHDAMYWYRQDPGQGLRLIYYSQIVNDFQKGDIAEGYSVSREKKESFPLTVTSAQKNPTAFYLCASSIGRYTEAFFGQGTRLTVV.

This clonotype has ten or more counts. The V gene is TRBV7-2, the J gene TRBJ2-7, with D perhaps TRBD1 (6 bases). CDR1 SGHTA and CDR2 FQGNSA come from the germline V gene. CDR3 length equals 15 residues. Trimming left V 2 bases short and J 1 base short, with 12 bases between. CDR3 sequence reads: CASSLSGTSSYEQYF. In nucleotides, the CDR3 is TGTGCCAGCAGCTTATCCGGGACAAGTTCCTACGAGCAGTACTTC.

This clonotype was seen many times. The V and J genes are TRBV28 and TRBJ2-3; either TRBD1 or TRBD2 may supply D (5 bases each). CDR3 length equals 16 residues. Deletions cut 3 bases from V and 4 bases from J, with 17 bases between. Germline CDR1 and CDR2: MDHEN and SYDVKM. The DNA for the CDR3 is TGTGCCAGCAGTTTGCCCGGGATCCAGGGCCCAGATACGCAGTATTTT. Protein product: CASSLPGIQGPDTQYF.

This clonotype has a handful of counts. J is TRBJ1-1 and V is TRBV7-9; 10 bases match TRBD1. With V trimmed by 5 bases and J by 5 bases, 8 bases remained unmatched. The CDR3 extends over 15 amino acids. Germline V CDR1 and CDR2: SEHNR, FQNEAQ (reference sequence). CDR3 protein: CASSQRRDRGTEAFF. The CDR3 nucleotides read TGTGCCAGCAGCCAAAGACGGGACAGGGGAACTGAAGCTTTCTTT.

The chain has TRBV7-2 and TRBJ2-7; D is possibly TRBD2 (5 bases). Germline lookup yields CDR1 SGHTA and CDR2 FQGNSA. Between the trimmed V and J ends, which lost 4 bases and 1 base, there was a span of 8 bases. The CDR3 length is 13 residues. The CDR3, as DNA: TGTGCCAGCAGCTCGGGATTTTCCTACGAGCAGTACTTC. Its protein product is CASSSGFSYEQYF.

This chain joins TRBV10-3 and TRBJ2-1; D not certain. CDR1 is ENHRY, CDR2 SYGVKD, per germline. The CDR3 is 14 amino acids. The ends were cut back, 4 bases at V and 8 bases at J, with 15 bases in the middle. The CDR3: CAISGPDWGDEQFF. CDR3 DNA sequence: TGTGCCATCAGTGGACCTGACTGGGGTGATGAGCAGTTCTTC.

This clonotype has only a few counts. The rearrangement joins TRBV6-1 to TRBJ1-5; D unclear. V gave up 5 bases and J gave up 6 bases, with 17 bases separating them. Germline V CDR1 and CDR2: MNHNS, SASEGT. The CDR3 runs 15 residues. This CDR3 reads CASSFPTGGGQPQHF. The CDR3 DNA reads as TGTGCCAGCAGTTTTCCGACTGGCGGAGGTCAGCCCCAGCATTTT.

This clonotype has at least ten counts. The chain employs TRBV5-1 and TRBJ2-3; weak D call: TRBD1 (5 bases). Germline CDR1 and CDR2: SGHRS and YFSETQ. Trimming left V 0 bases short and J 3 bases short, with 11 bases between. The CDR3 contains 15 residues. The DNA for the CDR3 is TGCGCCAGCAGCTTGGATTCAGGGCGGACAGATACGCAGTATTTT. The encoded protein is CASSLDSGRTDTQYF.

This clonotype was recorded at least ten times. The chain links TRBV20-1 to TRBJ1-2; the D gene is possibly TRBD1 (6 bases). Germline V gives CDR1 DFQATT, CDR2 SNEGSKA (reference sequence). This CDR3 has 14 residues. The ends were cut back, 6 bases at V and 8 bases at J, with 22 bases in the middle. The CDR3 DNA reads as TGCAGTGCCACCCCCGACAGGCCCTCTAAAGGCTACACCTTC. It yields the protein CSATPDRPSKGYTF.

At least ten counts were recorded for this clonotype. CDR3 protein: CASSETGGVGTGELFF. The DNA for the CDR3 is TGTGCCAGCAGTGAAACCGGGGGCGTGGGGACCGGGGAGCTGTTTTTT. The genes are TRBV2 and TRBJ2-2, with D tentatively TRBD1 or TRBD2 (6 bases each). The CDR3 runs 16 residues. The V and J ends lost 2 bases and 5 bases respectively, with 15 bases between them. CDR1 and CDR2 from the germline V gene are SNHLY and FYNNEI.

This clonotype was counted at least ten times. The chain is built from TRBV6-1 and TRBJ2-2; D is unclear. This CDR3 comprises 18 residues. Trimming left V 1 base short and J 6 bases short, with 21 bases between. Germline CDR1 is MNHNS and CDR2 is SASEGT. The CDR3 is CASSEGKGTRRDAGELFF. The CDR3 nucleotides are TGTGCCAGCAGTGAAGGGAAAGGAACCCGAAGGGATGCCGGGGAGCTGTTTTTT.

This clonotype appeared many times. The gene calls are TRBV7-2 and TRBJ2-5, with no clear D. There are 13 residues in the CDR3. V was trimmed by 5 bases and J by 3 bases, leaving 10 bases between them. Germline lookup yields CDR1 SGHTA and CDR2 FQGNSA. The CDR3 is CASSPDPKETQYF. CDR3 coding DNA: TGTGCCAGCAGCCCCGACCCTAAAGAGACCCAGTACTTC.

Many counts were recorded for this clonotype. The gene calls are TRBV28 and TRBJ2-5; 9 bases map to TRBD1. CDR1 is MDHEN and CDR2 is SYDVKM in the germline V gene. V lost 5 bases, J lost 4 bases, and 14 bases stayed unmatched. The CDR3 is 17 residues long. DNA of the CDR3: TGTGCCAGCAGTCCAATATTTCCCCGGGACAGGGTAGAGACCCAGTACTTC. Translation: CASSPIFPRDRVETQYF.